The subject of this entry is one TCR beta chain. Its target is not known. Other DNA sequences in the same sample also yield this CDR3. Generated by immunoSEQ multiplex PCR, the TCRdb table keeps only in-frame clones and is missing some. The table lists under 1,900,000 clones, roughly 98.5% of them singletons, with under 0.45% in the top ten. The CDR3 has 11 residues. The germline CDR1 and CDR2 sequences are MDHEN and SYDVKM. The V end was cut by 3 bases, the J end by 8 bases, with 4 bases between. This sample was included in a study of shared clonotypes between healthy human individuals. Study-wide results and limits: Generation probabilities of non-shared clonotypes were lower (relative to those shared by all four donors).

Sequences were obtained from naive CD4+ T cells sorted from blood. Subset of the sample: CD45RA+ positively selected. The V gene is TRBV28, the J gene TRBJ2-2; no reliable D call. The TCR originated in a man aged 30 to 45 in good health. The CDR3 here is CASSLRGELFF. The DNA for the CDR3 is TGTGCCAGCAGTTTGAGGGGGGAGCTGTTTTTT.